This record looks at one TCR beta chain sequence and its context. Germline lookup yields CDR1 LNHDA and CDR2 SQIVND (reference sequence). The CDR3 covers 13 residues. Trimming removed 5 bases from V and 2 bases from J, with 6 bases in between. The PCR contained 60 Vbeta and 13 Jbeta primers. This table comes from immunoSEQ multiplex PCR, and its TCRdb copy is limited to in-frame clones, with some not included. The sample consists of about 120,000 clones, over 60% of them appearing once. The sample is drawn from a study of cytomegalovirus exposure and HLA in healthy donors. The origin of this receptor is a woman in her 40s in good health and CMV-seropositive. The sequencing sample was made of PBMCs. The gene calls are TRBV19 and TRBJ2-2; D is unresolved. DNA of the CDR3: TGTGCCAGTAGTCGAAGCAACACCGGGGAGCTGTTTTTT. Its protein product is CASSRSNTGELFF.